This T cell receptor beta chain stems from a study of T cells in Graves' hyperthyroidism and ophthalmopathy. This clonotype has a count of ten or more. No antigen is known for it. Findings of the study overall: The model anticipated ophthalmopathy a median about 7.1 months pre-onset.

The study included ophthalmopathy patients with Clinical Activity Score at least 3, NOSPECS grade at least 4 and duration under 3 months. Uncontrolled infections, other autoimmune diseases, pregnancy or lactation led to exclusion of patients. The PBMCs had their origin in more than 9.5 ml of fresh peripheral blood. Researchers amplified the TCR beta CDR3 regions from RNA transcripts. HTBI primers drove first-round RT-PCR of the TCR CDR3. MiXCR was run by TCRdb on the multiplex PCR reads, yielding one entry per CDR3 protein. The table shows roughly 550,000 distinct CDR3 sequences, with about 16% occurring only once. CDR3 length: 15 amino acids. The V and J ends lost 3 bases and 3 bases respectively, with 14 bases between them.

The TCR originated in a woman in her 30s with Graves' ophthalmopathy. Sequences were obtained from blood. The chain employs TRBV12-3 or TRBV12-4 and TRBJ2-5, with a tentative D call TRBD2 (6 bases). The DNA for the CDR3 is TGTGCCAGCAGTTTCGGTAGCGGTGACAAAGAGACCCAGTACTTC. Translated, it gives CASSFGSGDKETQYF.